This T cell receptor beta chain stems from a study of yellow fever vaccine responses in identical twins. Study-level findings and limits: Twins' vaccine T cell responses were reported to seem partly convergent and partly personalized.

Germline trimming cut 3 bases from V and 1 base from J; bases unmatched to any gene: 4. This CDR3 has 16 residues. TCRdb reprocessed the RT-PCR reads with MiXCR, giving one entry per CDR3 protein. This repertoire shows over 20,000 distinct CDR3 sequences, about three quarters found once; its top ten account for around 4.8%. A note on this clonotype: Its target is not known.

This chain connects TRBV23-1 to TRBJ2-1; 9 nucleotides align to TRBD1. TRBV23-1 falls under the ORF class, with uncertain function. The origin of this receptor is a woman under 30 who received the yellow fever vaccine. The sequencing used T cells from blood (PBMCs), unsorted or a sorted subset (not recorded which), collected before or after yellow fever vaccination (not recorded which). The CDR3 spells CASSHLQGASYNEQFF. The CDR3 DNA reads TGCGCCAGCAGTCACCTACAGGGGGCATCCTACAATGAGCAGTTCTTC.